Each of the 15 T cell receptor beta chains below was sequenced from the same sample in a study of molecular identifiers for immune sequencing clone quantification. TCRdb recomputed calls from the PCR reads with MiXCR, one row per CDR3 protein. The sample yields around 320,000 distinct CDR3 sequences, 24% seen once. Sequenced material: naive CD8+ T cells from blood, with Jurkat cell RNA spiked in. Subset: FACS-sorted CD8+CD4-CCR7+CD45RA+ naive T cells. The receptors derive from a human donor in good health. Some libraries in this study had Jurkat cell RNA spiked in.

The table lists this clonotype with many counts. The chain links TRBV29-1 to TRBJ1-2, with D possibly matching TRBD1 (5 bases). In germline, CDR1 is SQVTM, CDR2 ANQGSEA. The CDR3 has 13 residues. Trimming removed 4 bases at V and 6 bases at J, with 15 bases between. In DNA form, the CDR3 reads TGCAGCGTTGTTGGGGACCCTCCCCATGGCTACACCTTC. Protein product: CSVVGDPPHGYTF.

About this clonotype: An end of the junction does not agree with germline; a read error may underlie this. The chain carries TRBV7-9 and TRBJ1-4; tentatively, D is TRBD1 (6 bases). The CDR3 is 16 residues long. Germline V gives CDR1 SEHNR, CDR2 FQNEAQ (reference sequence). CDR3 amino acids: CASSLASQGINGKLFF. In nucleotides, the CDR3 is TGTGCCAGCAGCTTAGCCAGCCAGGGGATTAATGGAAAACTGTTTTTT.

The rearrangement uses TRBV5-1 and TRBJ2-7, with TRBD2 matching over 8 bases. Germline CDR1 and CDR2: SGHRS and YFSETQ. Trimming cost V 4 bases and J 0 bases; bases outside gene matches: 9. The CDR3 runs to 16 residues. This CDR3 is CASSPGGRGNSYEQYF. The CDR3 bases are TGCGCCAGCAGCCCGGGGGGGCGGGGGAACTCCTACGAGCAGTACTTC.

As concerns this clonotype: A read error may explain this, as a much larger clone is one base away. V and J are TRBV29-1 and TRBJ2-3; TRBD2 matches 11 bases. The germline V gene has CDR1 SQVTM and CDR2 ANQGSEA. The CDR3 consists of 14 residues. With V trimmed by 4 bases and J by 8 bases, 8 bases remained unmatched. In DNA, the CDR3 is TGCAGCGTTGTAACTAGCGGGGGCGTAGGTACGCAGTATTTT. It codes for CSVVTSGGVGTQYF.

About this clonotype itself: This clone may be a read error of a much larger clone one base away. The V call is TRBV4-3, the J call TRBJ2-1, with D tentatively TRBD1 (5 bases). V lost 5 bases and J lost 2, with 13 bases in between. The germline V gene encodes CDR1 LGHNA and CDR2 YSLEER. CDR3 length equals 15 residues. CDR3 protein: CASSSSLGAYNEQFF. The CDR3 bases are TGCGCCAGCAGCTCTAGTCTAGGGGCCTACAATGAGCAGTTCTTC.

The rearrangement joins TRBV11-2 to TRBJ2-1, with 8 bases fitting TRBD2. Germline CDR1 reads SGHAT; CDR2 reads FQNNGV. The V segment lost 4 bases and the J segment 3 bases; nucleotides outside the gene matches: 8. The CDR3 consists of 16 residues. The CDR3 spells CASSSGGPSLYNEQFF. CDR3 nucleotide sequence: TGTGCCAGCAGCTCGGGAGGGCCCAGCCTCTACAATGAGCAGTTCTTC.

The V and J genes are TRBV19 and TRBJ1-1; no reliable D call. CDR1 and CDR2 (germline): LNHDA, SQIVND (reference sequence). This CDR3 region has 13 residues. Trimming shortened V by 2 bases and J by 0 bases, and 4 bases separated the two germline ends. The chain's CDR3 is CASSIWMNTEAFF. Here the CDR3 DNA reads TGTGCCAGTAGTATATGGATGAACACTGAAGCTTTCTTT.

V usage is TRBV6-5 and J usage is TRBJ2-2; no reliable D call. Germline values: CDR1 MNHEY, CDR2 SVGAGI. The CDR3 covers 13 residues. V shed 2 bases and J shed 6 bases, with 7 bases lying between them. The CDR3 is CASSYVSAGELFF. CDR3 nucleotide sequence: TGTGCCAGCAGTTACGTGTCGGCCGGGGAGCTGTTTTTT.

This clonotype has ten or more counts. The CDR3 loop reads CASSGRRGTIPMLYGYTF. DNA of the CDR3: TGTGCCAGCAGCGGGCGCAGGGGAACAATTCCTATGCTCTATGGCTACACCTTC. J is TRBJ1-2 and V is TRBV5-4; weak D call: TRBD1 (6 bases). The V end was cut by 4 bases, the J end by 4 bases, with 26 bases between. There are 18 residues in the CDR3. Germline CDR1 is SGHNT and CDR2 is YYREEE (reference sequence).

The chain couples TRBV11-2 to TRBJ2-1, with D possibly matching TRBD1 (6 bases). The CDR3 is 15 amino acids. V was cut by 4 bases and J by 7 bases, with 17 bases left in between. The germline V gene has CDR1 SGHAT and CDR2 FQNNGV. The CDR3 region has the DNA TGTGCCAGCAGCTCCCCCTCCACAGGGTGGAATGAGCAGTTCTTC. Residues: CASSSPSTGWNEQFF.

The CDR3 loop is CASSLVVVGDNSPLHF. The CDR3 nucleotides read TGTGCCAGCAGCTTAGTGGTTGTGGGGGATAATTCACCCCTCCACTTT. The chain couples TRBV7-9 to TRBJ1-6; D perhaps matches TRBD1 (5 bases). With 1 base removed from V and 5 bases from J, the gap between germline ends came to 12 bases. The germline CDR1 and CDR2 sequences are SEHNR and FQNEAQ (reference sequence). The CDR3 is made up of 16 amino acids.

Only a few counts were recorded for this clonotype. The rearrangement uses TRBV24-1 and TRBJ1-1; D is unclear. CDR1 is KGHDR and CDR2 is SFDVKD in the germline V gene. The CDR3 extends over 12 amino acids. Trimming removed 5 bases at V and 6 bases at J, with 9 bases between. The chain's CDR3 is CATSGSRAEAFF. CDR3 sequence (DNA): TGTGCCACCAGTGGGAGTAGGGCTGAAGCTTTCTTT.

This clonotype was picked up many times. CDR3 nucleotide sequence: TGCAGCGTTGAAGAGCCCGGACAGGTACCCTACGAGCAGTACTTC. This translates into CSVEEPGQVPYEQYF. The chain combines TRBV29-1 with TRBJ2-7; TRBD1 matches at 7 bases. Germline V gene sequence: CDR1 SQVTM, CDR2 ANQGSEA. CDR3 size: 15 residues. V gave up 0 bases and J gave up 2 bases; unmatched junction bases: 7.

The CDR3 DNA is TGTGCCAGCAGTTGGTCCTCCGCGGGGGTGATAGTCACAGATACGCAGTATTTT. This codes for CASSWSSAGVIVTDTQYF. This chain links TRBV27 with TRBJ2-3, with 7 bases identical to TRBD2. Trimming took 4 bases from V and 2 from J; bases not matched to a gene: 15. In germline, CDR1 is MNHEY, CDR2 SMNVEV (reference sequence). The CDR3 loop spans 18 amino acids.

Many counts were recorded for this clonotype. V is TRBV29-1 and J is TRBJ2-7, with a weak D call TRBD1 (6 bases). This CDR3 has 13 amino acids. The germline V and J ends were trimmed by 6 bases and 0 bases, with 12 bases remaining between them. Germline V lookup: CDR1 SQVTM, CDR2 ANQGSEA. The CDR3 protein is CSVEGDTSYEQYF. DNA of the CDR3: TGCAGCGTAGAGGGGGACACCTCCTACGAGCAGTACTTC.